This TCR beta chain was identified during a study of TIL therapy for anti-PD-1-resistant metastatic lung cancer. In the study overall: Tumors had a median PD-L1 proportion score of roughly 5.7%. Half of patients were current or former smokers. Tumors carried a median about 1.5 non-synonymous mutations per megabase. Study-level findings and limits: After infusion, TIL clonotypes partly replaced peripheral T cells and declined over months.

Turning to this clone: Its specificity is unknown.

Sequencing used immunoSEQ v3. Assay used: immunoSEQ multiplex PCR; TCRdb lists only in-frame clones, some missing. Seen here are about 50,000 clones, 65% to 90% observed once, and the top ten hold about 5%. The V gene's germline CDR1 is SNHLY and CDR2 FYNNEI. Trimming left V 6 bases short and J 0 bases short, with 13 bases between. This CDR3 spans 15 amino acids. Regarding time point: pre-treatment sample, taken before nivolumab and TIL therapy. The sequencing used blood, collected at baseline. This chain connects TRBV2 to TRBJ2-3, with D possibly TRBD2 on 5 matching bases. This receptor was obtained from a person between 25 and 79 years old with non-small cell lung cancer. The chain's CDR3 is CASRARGPSTDTQYF. The CDR3 DNA reads TGTGCCAGCAGAGCTCGCGGGCCGAGCACAGATACGCAGTATTTT.